One sample yielded the 26 T cell receptor beta chains listed below, sequenced in a study of metastatic and nonmetastatic thyroid tumors. No treatment of any kind had been given to any patient before thyroid surgery. TCRdb re-clonotyped the PCR reads through MiXCR. Of tens of thousands of clones in the sample, around 25% are singletons; the top ten hold under 10%. Material: blood. These receptors were obtained from a female donor with papillary thyroid cancer or a benign thyroid nodule (not recorded which). Some clones in this sample may be carry-over from other donors' samples.

This clone has at least ten counts. The rearrangement links TRBV20-1 to TRBJ2-1, with D perhaps matching TRBD2 (5 bases). The germline V and J ends were trimmed by 6 bases and 3 bases, with 6 bases remaining between them. The CDR3 covers 11 residues. Germline CDR1 is DFQATT and CDR2 is SNEGSKA (reference sequence). The DNA for the CDR3 is TGCAGTGCAGAGGGCTACAATGAGCAGTTCTTC. This sequence encodes CSAEGYNEQFF.

As DNA, the CDR3 is TGTGCCAGCAGCCCCCAGACAGGGGGCTTAAACTATGGCTACACCTTC. This codes for CASSPQTGGLNYGYTF. V gene TRBV9 combines with J gene TRBJ1-2, with 10 nucleotides matching TRBD1. This CDR3 spans 16 amino acids. Looked up from germline, CDR1 is SGDLS and CDR2 is YYNGEE. Trimming cost V 4 bases and J 2 bases; bases outside gene matches: 8.

This chain uses TRBV5-1 with TRBJ2-5; D remains unclear. The CDR3 sequence is 13 residues long. Deletions cut 4 bases from V and 1 base from J, with 8 bases between. Germline lookup yields CDR1 SGHRS and CDR2 YFSETQ. Written as DNA, the CDR3 is TGCGCCAGCAGCGGATACTTCCAAGAGACCCAGTACTTC. Translated: CASSGYFQETQYF.

The chain couples TRBV28 to TRBJ1-5; D unresolved. Trimming removed 4 bases from V and 6 bases from J, with 19 bases in between. The CDR3 has 16 amino acids. Germline V gene lookup returns CDR1 MDHEN and CDR2 SYDVKM. The CDR3 here is CASSSALVMSVQPQHF. The CDR3 nucleotides read TGTGCCAGCAGTTCTGCACTGGTAATGAGCGTTCAGCCCCAGCATTTT.

This rearrangement joins TRBV27 to TRBJ1-1; unclear D gene. Germline lookup yields CDR1 MNHEY and CDR2 SMNVEV (reference sequence). V was shortened by 6 bases and J by 5 bases, with 19 bases between the two germline ends. The CDR3 has 15 amino acids. CDR3 in DNA: TGTGCCAGCAGCCCTCCCCGGCCGGGGTGGACTGAAGCTTTCTTT. It yields the protein CASSPPRPGWTEAFF.

This clone was seen many times. The CDR3 sequence is CATSRVINEQFF. CDR3 in DNA: TGTGCCACCAGCAGAGTCATCAATGAGCAGTTCTTC. This chain connects TRBV15 to TRBJ2-1; D is uncertain. CDR3 size: 12 residues. In germline, CDR1 is LNHNV, CDR2 YYDKDF (reference sequence). Trimming took off 1 base at V and 6 bases at J, with 4 bases between the two ends.

This clone was detected ten times or more. The V call is TRBV19, the J call TRBJ2-7, with a possible D match to TRBD1 (5 bases). The V end lost 8 bases, the J end lost 4 bases, and 12 bases lay between the germline ends. The CDR3 runs 12 residues. CDR1 and CDR2 from the germline V gene are LNHDA and SQIVND (reference sequence). CDR3 sequence (DNA): TGTGCCAGTTCTTCAGGGTCGTACGAGCAGTACTTC. It codes for CASSSGSYEQYF.

With respect to this clone: Given the absence of the conserved phenylalanine or tryptophan at the CDR3 end, a read error is likely. The chain employs TRBV20-1 and TRBJ2-2; D perhaps matches TRBD2 (5 bases). The CDR3 totals 13 residues. With 3 bases removed from V and 6 bases from J, the gap between germline ends came to 11 bases. From germline, CDR1 is DFQATT and CDR2 SNEGSKA (reference sequence). In DNA form, the CDR3 reads TGCAGTGCTAGTTCGGGATACCCCGGGGAGCTGTTTTTG. Encoded protein: CSASSGYPGELFL.

This clone appeared many times. The V gene is TRBV9, the J gene TRBJ1-1; D is uncertain. The CDR3 covers 14 residues. CDR1 and CDR2 from the germline V gene are SGDLS and YYNGEE. Trimming removed 4 bases at V and 11 bases at J, with 21 bases between. CDR3 protein: CASSPSRPSKVAFF. The CDR3 bases are TGTGCCAGCAGCCCCTCCAGACCCTCCAAGGTCGCTTTCTTT.

This clone was observed many times. The J gene is TRBJ2-1, the V gene TRBV28, with TRBD1 as a possible D gene (6 bases). The germline V gene has CDR1 MDHEN and CDR2 SYDVKM. The CDR3 has 16 amino acids. Trimming removed 8 bases at V and 0 bases at J, with 17 bases between. The CDR3 DNA sequence: TGTGCCAGCTACTCCATGACAGGCAGCTCCTACAATGAGCAGTTCTTC. The encoded protein is CASYSMTGSSYNEQFF.

This clone was seen repeatedly, ten times or more. This chain uses TRBV5-1 with TRBJ2-1, with 8 bases identical to TRBD1. The CDR3 contains 13 residues. V gave up 3 bases and J gave up 5 bases; unmatched junction bases: 1. CDR1 and CDR2 from the germline V gene are SGHRS and YFSETQ. The DNA for the CDR3 is TGCGCCAGCAGCTCGGACAGGGACAATGAGCAGTTCTTC. Translating gives CASSSDRDNEQFF.

The chain employs TRBV28 and TRBJ1-2, with 9 bases aligning to TRBD1. The V gene's germline CDR1 is MDHEN and CDR2 SYDVKM. This CDR3 is built from 17 residues. Trimming at V came to 3 bases and at J to 4 bases, leaving 12 bases not matched to a gene. CDR3 in amino acids: CASSFGQGRAERYGYTF. CDR3 sequence (DNA): TGTGCCAGCAGTTTCGGACAGGGGAGGGCCGAGCGCTATGGCTACACCTTC.

This clone was recorded many times. The V gene is TRBV6-1, the J gene TRBJ2-7; D unclear. Trimming took off 9 bases at V and 1 base at J, with 10 bases between the two ends. CDR3 length equals 12 residues. The germline CDR1 and CDR2 sequences are MNHNS and SASEGT. The CDR3 here is CASLGPSYEQYF. The CDR3 coding sequence is TGTGCCAGTCTCGGCCCGTCCTACGAGCAGTACTTC.

This clone has a count of ten or more. V usage is TRBV27 and J usage is TRBJ1-4, with a possible D match to TRBD1 (5 bases). In germline, CDR1 is MNHEY, CDR2 SMNVEV (reference sequence). This CDR3 is built from 15 residues. With 3 bases removed from V and 6 bases from J, the gap between germline ends came to 14 bases. Here the CDR3 reads CASSFVGLHHEKLFF. CDR3 DNA sequence: TGTGCCAGCAGTTTTGTGGGACTTCACCATGAAAAACTGTTTTTT. Variable domain in full (rest from reference TRBV27 and TRBJ1-4): EAQVTQNPRYLITVTGKKLTVTCSQNMNHEYMSWYRQDPGLGLRQIYYSMNVEVTDKGDVPEGYKVSRKEKRNFPLILESPSPNQTSLYFCASSFVGLHHEKLFFGSGTQLSVL.

The sample holds a few counts of this clone. At one end, the junction sequence differs from germline, possibly due to a read error. The chain recombines TRBV28 with TRBJ2-7; 8 nucleotides match TRBD1. Per germline, CDR1 MDHEN and CDR2 SYDVKM. The CDR3 is made up of 15 amino acids. CDR3 residues: CSSSGRVQGAYEQYF. The DNA of the CDR3 is TGTTCCAGCAGCGGCCGAGTGCAGGGGGCATACGAGCAGTACTTC.

The chain employs TRBV12-3 or TRBV12-4 and TRBJ1-3; D is unclear. Trimming left V 1 base short and J 0 bases short, with 7 bases between. The CDR3 runs 15 residues. As DNA, the CDR3 is TGTGCCAGCAGTTTAGGCAGGAGCTCTGGAAACACCATATATTTT. Its translation is CASSLGRSSGNTIYF.

The CDR3 loop is CASSLVAGGLNEAFF. The CDR3 nucleotides read TGCGCCAGCAGCTTGGTCGCGGGGGGGTTGAACGAAGCTTTCTTT. This chain uses TRBV5-1 with TRBJ1-1; possibly TRBD1 for D (5 bases). The CDR3 consists of 15 residues. Trimming shortened V by 0 bases and J by 8 bases, and 17 bases separated the two germline ends. Germline CDR1 SGHRS, CDR2 YFSETQ.

Remarks on this clone: Other DNA sequences in this sample translate to the same CDR3. The chain carries TRBV6-1 and TRBJ2-7; the match to TRBD2 covers 11 bases. CDR3 length: 17 residues. The germline CDR1 and CDR2 sequences are MNHNS and SASEGT. The V gene end was trimmed by 7 bases and the J gene end by 3 bases; junction bases not matched to a gene: 14. The CDR3 coding sequence is TGTGCCAGCACCGCCACTAGCGGGAGCTCTGGGCTCTACGAGCAGTACTTC. Encoded protein: CASTATSGSSGLYEQYF.

V gene TRBV9 combines with J gene TRBJ1-2; weak D call: TRBD1 (5 bases). From germline, CDR1 is SGDLS and CDR2 YYNGEE. Trimming removed 1 base at V and 6 bases at J, with 25 bases between. The CDR3 runs 18 residues. CDR3 region: CASSVSPSDATASDGYTF. The CDR3 DNA reads TGTGCCAGCAGCGTATCCCCGAGTGACGCGACAGCCAGCGATGGCTACACCTTC.

This clone has ten or more counts. The chain has TRBV2 and TRBJ1-5, with a weak D call TRBD1 (5 bases). Germline assignment: CDR1 SNHLY and CDR2 FYNNEI. The V end lost 5 bases, the J end lost 4 bases, and 12 bases lay between the germline ends. The CDR3 has 14 residues. The CDR3 sequence is CASSSLQANQPQHF. The CDR3 DNA follows: TGTGCCAGCAGTTCTTTACAGGCTAATCAGCCCCAGCATTTT.

This clone was counted ten times or more. A single base separates this from a much larger clone, so it may be a read error. Other DNA sequences of this sample code for an identical CDR3. The J gene is TRBJ1-4, the V gene TRBV19, with D unclear. The CDR3 consists of 15 residues. With 5 bases removed from V and 0 bases from J, the gap between germline ends came to 10 bases. Germline CDR1 LNHDA, CDR2 SQIVND (reference sequence). CDR3 in amino acids: CASSVGQSTNEKLFF. Written as DNA, the CDR3 is TGTGCCAGTAGTGTAGGGCAGTCAACTAATGAAAAACTGTTTTTT.

This clone occurred many times. The chain uses TRBV7-9 and TRBJ1-1; 9 bases agree with TRBD1. CDR1 and CDR2 (germline): SEHNR, FQNEAQ (reference sequence). V was pared by 5 bases and J by 6 bases, with 7 bases of the junction left unmatched. The CDR3 extends over 14 amino acids. CDR3 residues: CASSPWTGDPEAFF. The CDR3 DNA follows: TGTGCCAGCAGCCCCTGGACAGGGGACCCTGAAGCTTTCTTT.

This clone was detected ten times or more. This may be a read error: a much more frequent sequence differs by one nucleotide. This chain's CDR3 is CASNPIGSGNTIYF. Written as DNA, the CDR3 is TGTGCCAGCAACCCCATTGGCTCTGGAAACACCATATATTTT. The chain recombines TRBV7-6 with TRBJ1-3; D is ambiguous. CDR1 is SGHVS, CDR2 FNYEAQ, per germline. V lost 7 bases and J 0 bases, leaving 10 bases between the germline ends. The CDR3 length is 14 residues.

This clone was detected only a few times. The chain links TRBV19 to TRBJ2-2, with 8 nucleotides matching TRBD1. CDR1 and CDR2 (germline): LNHDA, SQIVND (reference sequence). The CDR3 covers 13 residues. V lost 9 bases to trimming and J lost 9 bases; unmatched junction nucleotides: 9. CDR3 amino acids: CASWTGTTWELFF. The CDR3 nucleotides are TGTGCCAGCTGGACAGGGACAACCTGGGAGCTGTTTTTT.

This clone occurred many times. The same CDR3 arises from other DNA sequences in this sample as well. The chain recombines TRBV5-1 with TRBJ2-5; 8 bases are shared with TRBD2. With 6 bases clipped from V and 5 bases from J, the junction kept 6 bases outside the gene matches. The CDR3 extends over 13 amino acids. CDR1 is SGHRS, CDR2 YFSETQ, per germline. For the CDR3, the DNA is TGCGCCAGCACGTTAGCGGGGAAGGAGACCCAGTACTTC. This encodes CASTLAGKETQYF.

This clone was observed many times. The chain carries TRBV18 and TRBJ2-7; D uncertain. V lost 6 bases and J 5 bases, leaving 17 bases between the germline ends. Looked up from germline, CDR1 is KGHSH and CDR2 is LQKENI. The CDR3 has 14 amino acids. CDR3 coding DNA: TGTGCCAGCTCTCTCGAGACGCGCGGCCACGAGCAGTACTTC. Protein: CASSLETRGHEQYF. Complete variable domain (other parts from reference TRBV18 and TRBJ2-7): NAGVMQNPRHLVRRRGQEARLRCSPMKGHSHVYWYRQLPEEGLKFMVYLQKENIIDESGMPKERFSAEFPKEGPSILRIQQVVRGDSAAYFCASSLETRGHEQYFGPGTRLTVT.